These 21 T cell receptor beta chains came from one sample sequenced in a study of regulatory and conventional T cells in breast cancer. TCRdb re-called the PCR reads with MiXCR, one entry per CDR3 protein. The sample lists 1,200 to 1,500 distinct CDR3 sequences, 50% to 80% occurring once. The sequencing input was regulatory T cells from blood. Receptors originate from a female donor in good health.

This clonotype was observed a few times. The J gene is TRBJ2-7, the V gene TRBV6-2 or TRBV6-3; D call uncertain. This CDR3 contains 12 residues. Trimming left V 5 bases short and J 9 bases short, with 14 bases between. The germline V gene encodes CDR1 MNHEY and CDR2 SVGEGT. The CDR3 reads CASSPHPPRQYF. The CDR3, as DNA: TGTGCCAGCAGTCCCCATCCCCCGAGGCAGTACTTC.

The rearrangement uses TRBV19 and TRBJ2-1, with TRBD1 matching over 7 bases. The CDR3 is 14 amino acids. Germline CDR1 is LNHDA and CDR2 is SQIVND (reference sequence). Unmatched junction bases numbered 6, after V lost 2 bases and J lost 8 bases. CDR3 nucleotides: TGTGCCAGTAGTATACTCCCCCAGGGGGATGAGCAGTTCTTC. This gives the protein CASSILPQGDEQFF.

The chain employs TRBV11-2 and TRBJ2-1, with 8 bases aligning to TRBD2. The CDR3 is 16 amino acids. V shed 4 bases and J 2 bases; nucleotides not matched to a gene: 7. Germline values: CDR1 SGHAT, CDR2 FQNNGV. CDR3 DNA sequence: TGTGCCAGCAGCTCCGGACTAGCCCCCGCCTACAATGAGCAGTTCTTC. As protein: CASSSGLAPAYNEQFF. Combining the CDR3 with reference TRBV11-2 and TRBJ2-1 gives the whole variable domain EAGVAQSPRYKIIEKRQSVAFWCNPISGHATLYWYQQILGQGPKLLIQFQNNGVVDDSQLPKDRFSAERLKGVDSTLKIQPAKLEDSAVYLCASSSGLAPAYNEQFFGPGTRLTVL.

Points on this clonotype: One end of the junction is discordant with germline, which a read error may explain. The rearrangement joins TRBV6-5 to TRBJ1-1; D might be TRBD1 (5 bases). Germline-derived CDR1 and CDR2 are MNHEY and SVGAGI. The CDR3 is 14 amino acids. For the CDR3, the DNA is TGTGCCAGCAGTTATAGGGGATGGAACACTAAAGCTTTCTTT. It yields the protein CASSYRGWNTKAFF.

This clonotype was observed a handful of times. The CDR3 here is CASSQDLRPVDGAFF. CDR3 in DNA: TGCGCCAGCAGCCAAGATCTTAGGCCGGTCGACGGAGCTTTCTTT. The chain links TRBV4-3 to TRBJ1-1; the D is unclear. Trimming took 0 bases from V and 10 from J, leaving 18 bases between them. The CDR3 totals 15 residues. Looked up from germline, CDR1 is LGHNA and CDR2 is YSLEER.

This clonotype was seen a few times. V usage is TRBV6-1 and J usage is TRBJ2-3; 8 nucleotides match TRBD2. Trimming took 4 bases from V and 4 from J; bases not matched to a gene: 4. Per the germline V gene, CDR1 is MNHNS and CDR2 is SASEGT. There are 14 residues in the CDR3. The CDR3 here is CASSGAGVADTQYF. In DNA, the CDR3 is TGTGCCAGCAGTGGAGCGGGAGTGGCAGATACGCAGTATTTT.

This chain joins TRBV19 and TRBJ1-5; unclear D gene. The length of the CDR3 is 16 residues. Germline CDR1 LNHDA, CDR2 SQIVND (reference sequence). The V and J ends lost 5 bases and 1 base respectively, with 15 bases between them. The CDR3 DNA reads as TGTGCCAGTAGTCCCCGCGAGGGAATAAGCAATCAGCCCCAGCATTTT. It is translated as CASSPREGISNQPQHF. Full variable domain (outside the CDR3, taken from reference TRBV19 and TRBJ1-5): DGGITQSPKYLFRKEGQNVTLSCEQNLNHDAMYWYRQDPGQGLRLIYYSQIVNDFQKGDIAEGYSVSREKKESFPLTVTSAQKNPTAFYLCASSPREGISNQPQHFGDGTRLSIL.

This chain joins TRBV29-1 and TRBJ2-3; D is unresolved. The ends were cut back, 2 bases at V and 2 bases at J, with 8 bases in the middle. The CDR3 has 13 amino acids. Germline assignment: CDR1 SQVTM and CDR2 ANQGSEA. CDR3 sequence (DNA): TGCAGCGTTGAACACACAAACACAGATACGCAGTATTTT. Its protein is CSVEHTNTDTQYF.

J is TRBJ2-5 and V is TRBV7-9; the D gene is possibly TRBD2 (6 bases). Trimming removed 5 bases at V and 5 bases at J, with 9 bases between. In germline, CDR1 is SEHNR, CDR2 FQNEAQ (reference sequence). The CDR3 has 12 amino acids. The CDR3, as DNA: TGTGCCAGCAGCCCGGGGAGGGAGACCCAGTACTTC. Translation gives CASSPGRETQYF.

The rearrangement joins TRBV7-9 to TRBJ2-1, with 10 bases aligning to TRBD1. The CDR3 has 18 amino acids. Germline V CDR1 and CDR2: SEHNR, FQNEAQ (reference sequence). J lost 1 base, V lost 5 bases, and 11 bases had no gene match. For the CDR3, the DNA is TGTGCCAGCAGCCTCCGGGACAGGGGCCGGGGTTCCTACAATGAGCAGTTCTTC. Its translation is CASSLRDRGRGSYNEQFF.

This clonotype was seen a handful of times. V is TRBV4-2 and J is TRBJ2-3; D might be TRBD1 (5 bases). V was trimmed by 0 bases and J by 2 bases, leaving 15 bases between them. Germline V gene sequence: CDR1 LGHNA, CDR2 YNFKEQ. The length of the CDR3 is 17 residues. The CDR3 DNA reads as TGTGCCAGCAGCCAAGATGAAGCACAGACAGACACAGATACGCAGTATTTT. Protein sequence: CASSQDEAQTDTDTQYF.

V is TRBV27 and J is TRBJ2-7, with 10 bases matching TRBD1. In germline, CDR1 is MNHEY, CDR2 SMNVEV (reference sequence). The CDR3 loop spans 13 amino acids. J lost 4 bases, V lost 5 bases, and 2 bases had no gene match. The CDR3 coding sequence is TGTGCCAGCAGTATGGACAGGGGGTACGAGCAGTACTTC. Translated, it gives CASSMDRGYEQYF.

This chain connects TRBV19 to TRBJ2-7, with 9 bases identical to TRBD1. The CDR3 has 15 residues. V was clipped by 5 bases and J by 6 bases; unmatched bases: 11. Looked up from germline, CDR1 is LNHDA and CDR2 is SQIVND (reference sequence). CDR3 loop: CASSYDLGQGTEQYF. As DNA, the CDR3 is TGTGCCAGTAGTTACGACCTCGGACAGGGGACCGAGCAGTACTTC.

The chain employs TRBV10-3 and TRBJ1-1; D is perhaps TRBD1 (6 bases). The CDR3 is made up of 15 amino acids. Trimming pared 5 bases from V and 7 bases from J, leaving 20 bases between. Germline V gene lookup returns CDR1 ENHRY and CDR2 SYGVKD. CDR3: CAISRNLQGTFEAFF. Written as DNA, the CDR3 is TGTGCCATCAGTAGGAATCTACAGGGAACCTTTGAAGCTTTCTTT.

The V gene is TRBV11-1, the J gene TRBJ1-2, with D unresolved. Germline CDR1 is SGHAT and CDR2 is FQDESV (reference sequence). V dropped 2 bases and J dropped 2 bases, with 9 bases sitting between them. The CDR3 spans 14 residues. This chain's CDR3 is CASSLFGLNYGYTF. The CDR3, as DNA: TGTGCCAGCAGCTTATTCGGACTCAACTATGGCTACACCTTC.

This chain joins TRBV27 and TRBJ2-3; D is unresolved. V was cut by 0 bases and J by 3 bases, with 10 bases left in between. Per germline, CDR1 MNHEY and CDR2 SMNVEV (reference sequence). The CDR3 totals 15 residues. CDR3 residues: CASSLSRLDTDTQYF. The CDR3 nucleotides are TGTGCCAGCAGTTTATCCCGCCTCGATACAGATACGCAGTATTTT.

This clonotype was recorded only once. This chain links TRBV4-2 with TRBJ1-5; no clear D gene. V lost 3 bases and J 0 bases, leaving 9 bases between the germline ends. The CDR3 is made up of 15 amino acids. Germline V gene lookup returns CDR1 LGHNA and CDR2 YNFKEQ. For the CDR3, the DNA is TGTGCCAGCAGCCAGGCGGAGGATAGCAATCAGCCCCAGCATTTT. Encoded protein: CASSQAEDSNQPQHF.

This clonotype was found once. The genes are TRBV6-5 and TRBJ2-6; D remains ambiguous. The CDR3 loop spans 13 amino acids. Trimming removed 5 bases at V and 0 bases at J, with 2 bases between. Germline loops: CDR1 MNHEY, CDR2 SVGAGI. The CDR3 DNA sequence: TGTGCCAGCAGTACCTCTGGGGCCAACGTCCTGACTTTC. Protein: CASSTSGANVLTF.

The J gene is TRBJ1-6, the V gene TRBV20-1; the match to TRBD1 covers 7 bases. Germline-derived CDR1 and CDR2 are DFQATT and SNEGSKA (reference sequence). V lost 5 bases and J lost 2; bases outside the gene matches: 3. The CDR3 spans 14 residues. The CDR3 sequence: CSAHRGAYNSPLHF. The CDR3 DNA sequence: TGCAGTGCTCACAGGGGCGCCTATAATTCACCCCTCCACTTT.

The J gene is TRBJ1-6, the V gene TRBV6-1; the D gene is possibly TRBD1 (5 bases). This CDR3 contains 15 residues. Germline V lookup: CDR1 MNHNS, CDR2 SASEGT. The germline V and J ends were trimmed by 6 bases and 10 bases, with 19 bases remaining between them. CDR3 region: CASSPTRGGRSPLHF. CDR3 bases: TGTGCCAGCAGCCCTACAAGGGGTGGCAGATCACCCCTCCACTTT.

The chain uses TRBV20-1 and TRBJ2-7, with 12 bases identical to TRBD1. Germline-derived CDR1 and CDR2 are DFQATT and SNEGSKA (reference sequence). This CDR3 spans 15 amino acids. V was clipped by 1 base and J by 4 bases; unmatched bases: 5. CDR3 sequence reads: CSARVTGQGAYEQYF. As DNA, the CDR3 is TGCAGTGCTAGAGTTACGGGACAGGGGGCTTACGAGCAGTACTTC.